The clone carrying this T cell receptor delta chain has a handful of counts. Its cognate antigen is unknown. RNA was extracted from the cells and then reverse transcribed. Multiplex PCR used pooled V-gene forward primers and a constant-region reverse primer to amplify CDR3s. TCRdb re-processed the multiplex PCR reads via CATT. Here the sample spans roughly 76,000 delta-chain clones, 30% to 45% being singletons. These data belong to a study of Vδ1+ human thymocytes. After alphabeta T cell depletion, CD3+ Vdelta1+ Vdelta2- thymocytes were sorted. The ends were cut back, 6 bases at V and 4 bases at J, with 18 bases in the middle. The CDR3 spans 15 residues. CDR1 TSWWSYY and CDR2 QGS come from the germline V gene. Points from the study as a whole: Thymic TRG and TRD repertoires appeared highly polyclonal, with Gaussian CDR3 length distributions.

Sequences were obtained from Vdelta1+ gamma-delta thymocytes from the thymus. Noted subset: FACS-sorted CD3+ TCRalphabeta- TCRVdelta1+ TCRVdelta2- thymocytes. The V call is TRDV1, the J call TRDJ1; perhaps TRDD2 as D (6 bases). The receptor's source is a boy younger than two who had congenital heart surgery. The CDR3 DNA reads TGTGCTCTTGGAGCCTTCCATATGTTGCGCGATAAACTCATCTTT. Encoded protein: CALGAFHMLRDKLIF.